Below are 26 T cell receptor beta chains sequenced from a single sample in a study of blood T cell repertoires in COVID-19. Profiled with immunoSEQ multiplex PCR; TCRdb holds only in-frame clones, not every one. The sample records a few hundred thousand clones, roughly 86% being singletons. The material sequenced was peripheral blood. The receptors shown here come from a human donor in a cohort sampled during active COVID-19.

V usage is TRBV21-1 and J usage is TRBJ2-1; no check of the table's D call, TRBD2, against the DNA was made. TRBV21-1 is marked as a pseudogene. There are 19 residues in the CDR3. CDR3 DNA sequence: TGTGCCAGCAGCAAAAAGTGGAGGGAGGACACCTCTTCCTACAATGAGCAGTTCTTC. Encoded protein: CASSKKWREDTSSYNEQFF.

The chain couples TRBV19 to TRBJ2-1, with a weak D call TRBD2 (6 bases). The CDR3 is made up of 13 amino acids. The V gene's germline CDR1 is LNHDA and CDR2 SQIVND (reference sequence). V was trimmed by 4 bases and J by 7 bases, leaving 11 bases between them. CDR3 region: CASSNGGTNEQFF. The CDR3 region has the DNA TGTGCCAGTAGTAACGGGGGTACTAATGAGCAGTTCTTC. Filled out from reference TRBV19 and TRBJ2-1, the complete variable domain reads DGGITQSPKYLFRKEGQNVTLSCEQNLNHDAMYWYRQDPGQGLRLIYYSQIVNDFQKGDIAEGYSVSREKKESFPLTVTSAQKNPTAFYLCASSNGGTNEQFFGPGTRLTVL.

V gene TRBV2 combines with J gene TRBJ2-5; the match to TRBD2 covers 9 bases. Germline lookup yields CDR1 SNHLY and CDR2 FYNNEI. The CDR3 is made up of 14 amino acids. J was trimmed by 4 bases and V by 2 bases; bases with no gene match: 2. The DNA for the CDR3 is TGTGCCAGCAGTGAACCTAGCGGGGTAGAGACCCAGTACTTC. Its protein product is CASSEPSGVETQYF.

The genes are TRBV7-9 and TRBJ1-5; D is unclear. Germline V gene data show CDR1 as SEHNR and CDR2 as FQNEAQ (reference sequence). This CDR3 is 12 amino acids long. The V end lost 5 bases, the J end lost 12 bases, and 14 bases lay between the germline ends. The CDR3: CASSPGGSHQHF. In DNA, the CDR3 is TGTGCCAGCAGCCCTGGAGGGAGTCACCAGCATTTT.

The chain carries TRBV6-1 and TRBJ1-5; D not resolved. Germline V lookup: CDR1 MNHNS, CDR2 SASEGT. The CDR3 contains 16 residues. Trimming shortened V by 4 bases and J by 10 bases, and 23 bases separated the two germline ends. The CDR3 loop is CASSGIRGREARPQHF. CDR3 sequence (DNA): TGTGCCAGCAGTGGGATACGAGGCCGCGAGGCCCGACCCCAGCATTTT.

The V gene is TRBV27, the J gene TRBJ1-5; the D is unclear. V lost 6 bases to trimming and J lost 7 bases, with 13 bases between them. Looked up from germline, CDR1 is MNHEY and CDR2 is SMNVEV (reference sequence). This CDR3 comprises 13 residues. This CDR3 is CASSPGIRQPQHF. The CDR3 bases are TGTGCCAGCAGCCCAGGCATACGGCAGCCCCAGCATTTT.

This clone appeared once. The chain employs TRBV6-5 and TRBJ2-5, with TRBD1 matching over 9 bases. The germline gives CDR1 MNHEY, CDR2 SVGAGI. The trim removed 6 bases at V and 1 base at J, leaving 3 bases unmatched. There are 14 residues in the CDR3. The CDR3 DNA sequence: TGTGCCAGCAGCAGGACAGGGGCCCAAGAGACCCAGTACTTC. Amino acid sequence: CASSRTGAQETQYF.

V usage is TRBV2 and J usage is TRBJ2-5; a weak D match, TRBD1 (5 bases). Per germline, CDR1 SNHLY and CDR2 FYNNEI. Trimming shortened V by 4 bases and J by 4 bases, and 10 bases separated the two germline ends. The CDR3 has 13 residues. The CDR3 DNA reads TGTGCCAGCAGTGGGCAGGGAAGAGAGACCCAGTACTTC. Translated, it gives CASSGQGRETQYF.

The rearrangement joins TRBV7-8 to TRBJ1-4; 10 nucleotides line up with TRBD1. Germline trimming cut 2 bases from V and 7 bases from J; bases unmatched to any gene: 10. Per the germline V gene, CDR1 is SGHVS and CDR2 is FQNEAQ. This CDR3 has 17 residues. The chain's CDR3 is CASSLWGQGFRREKLFF. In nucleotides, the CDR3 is TGTGCCAGCAGCTTATGGGGACAGGGGTTTCGGCGTGAAAAACTGTTTTTT.

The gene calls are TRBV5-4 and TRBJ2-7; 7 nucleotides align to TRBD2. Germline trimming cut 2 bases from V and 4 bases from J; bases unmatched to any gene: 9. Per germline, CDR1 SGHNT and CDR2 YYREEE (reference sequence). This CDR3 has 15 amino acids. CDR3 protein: CASSFAGVSLYEQYF. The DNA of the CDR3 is TGTGCCAGCAGCTTTGCGGGAGTGTCCCTTTACGAGCAGTACTTC.

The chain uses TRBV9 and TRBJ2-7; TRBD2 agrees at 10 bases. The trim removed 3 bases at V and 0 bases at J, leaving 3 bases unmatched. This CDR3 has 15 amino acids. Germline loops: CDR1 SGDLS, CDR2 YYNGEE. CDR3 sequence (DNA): TGTGCCAGCAGCGCTTTAGCGGGAGGCTCCTACGAGCAGTACTTC. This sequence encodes CASSALAGGSYEQYF.

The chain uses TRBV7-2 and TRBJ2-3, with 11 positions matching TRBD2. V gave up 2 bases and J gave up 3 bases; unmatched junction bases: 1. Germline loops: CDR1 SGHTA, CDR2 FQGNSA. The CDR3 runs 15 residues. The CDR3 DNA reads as TGTGCCAGCAGCTTATCTAGCGGGGGGACAGATACGCAGTATTTT. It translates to CASSLSSGGTDTQYF.

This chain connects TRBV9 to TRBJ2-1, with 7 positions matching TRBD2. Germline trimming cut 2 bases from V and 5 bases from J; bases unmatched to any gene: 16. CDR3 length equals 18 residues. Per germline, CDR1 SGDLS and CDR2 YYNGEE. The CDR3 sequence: CASSVYPSSRGVDNEQFF. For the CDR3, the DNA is TGTGCCAGCAGCGTTTACCCGTCCTCACGGGGGGTAGACAATGAGCAGTTCTTC.

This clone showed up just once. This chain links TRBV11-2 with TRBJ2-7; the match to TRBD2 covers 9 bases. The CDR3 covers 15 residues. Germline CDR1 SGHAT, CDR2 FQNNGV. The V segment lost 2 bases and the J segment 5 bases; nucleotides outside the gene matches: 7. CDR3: CASSLSGGRVDEQYF. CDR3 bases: TGTGCCAGCAGCTTATCTGGCGGGAGGGTAGACGAGCAGTACTTC.

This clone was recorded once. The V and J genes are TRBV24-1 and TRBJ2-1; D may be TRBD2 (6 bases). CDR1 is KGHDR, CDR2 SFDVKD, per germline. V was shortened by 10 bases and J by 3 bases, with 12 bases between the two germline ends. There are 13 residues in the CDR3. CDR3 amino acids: CATGGGVYNEQFF. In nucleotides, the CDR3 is TGTGCCACGGGCGGAGGGGTCTACAATGAGCAGTTCTTC.

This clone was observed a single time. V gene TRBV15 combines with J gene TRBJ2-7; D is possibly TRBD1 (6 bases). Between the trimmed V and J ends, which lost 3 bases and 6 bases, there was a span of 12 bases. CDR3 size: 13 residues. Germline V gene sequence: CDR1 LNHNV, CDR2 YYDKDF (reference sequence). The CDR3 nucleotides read TGTGCCACCAGCAGGGTGGACAGTCGCGAGCAGTACTTC. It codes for CATSRVDSREQYF.

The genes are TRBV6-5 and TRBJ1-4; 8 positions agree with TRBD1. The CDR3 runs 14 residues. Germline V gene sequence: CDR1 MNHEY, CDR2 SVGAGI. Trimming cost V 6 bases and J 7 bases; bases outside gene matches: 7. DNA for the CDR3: TGTGCCAGCAGGGAGACAGGGGTGGCTGAAAAACTGTTTTTT. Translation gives CASRETGVAEKLFF.

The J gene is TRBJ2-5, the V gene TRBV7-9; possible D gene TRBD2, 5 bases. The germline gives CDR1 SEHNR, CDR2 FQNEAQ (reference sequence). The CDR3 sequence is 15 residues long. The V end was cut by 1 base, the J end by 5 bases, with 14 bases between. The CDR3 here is CASSLVLSGSETQYF. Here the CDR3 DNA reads TGTGCCAGCAGCTTAGTTCTTTCGGGGAGTGAGACCCAGTACTTC.

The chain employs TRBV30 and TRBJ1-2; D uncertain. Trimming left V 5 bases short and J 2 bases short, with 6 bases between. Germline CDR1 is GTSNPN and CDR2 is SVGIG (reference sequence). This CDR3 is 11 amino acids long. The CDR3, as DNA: TGTGCCTGGGGAGCAAACTATGGCTACACCTTC. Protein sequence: CAWGANYGYTF.

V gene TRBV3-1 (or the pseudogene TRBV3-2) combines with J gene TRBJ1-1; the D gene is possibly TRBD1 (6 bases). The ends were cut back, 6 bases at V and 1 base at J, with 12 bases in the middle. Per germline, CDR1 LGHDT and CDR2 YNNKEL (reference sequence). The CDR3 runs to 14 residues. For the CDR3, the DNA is TGTGCCAGCAGTCATATGGACAGGAACACTGAAGCTTTCTTT. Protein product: CASSHMDRNTEAFF.

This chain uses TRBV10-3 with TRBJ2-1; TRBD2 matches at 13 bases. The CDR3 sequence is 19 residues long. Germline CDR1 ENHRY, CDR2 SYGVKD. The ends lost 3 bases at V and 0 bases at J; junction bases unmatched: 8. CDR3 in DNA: TGTGCCATCAGTGAAGGATTTCGACTAGCGGGAGGCTCCTACAATGAGCAGTTCTTC. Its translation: CAISEGFRLAGGSYNEQFF.

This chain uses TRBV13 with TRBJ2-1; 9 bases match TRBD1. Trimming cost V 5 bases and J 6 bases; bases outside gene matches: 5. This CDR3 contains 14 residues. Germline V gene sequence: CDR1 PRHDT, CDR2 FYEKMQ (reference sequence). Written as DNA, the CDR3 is TGTGCCAGCAGCCATGGGACAGGGCGCAATGAGCAGTTCTTC. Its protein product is CASSHGTGRNEQFF.

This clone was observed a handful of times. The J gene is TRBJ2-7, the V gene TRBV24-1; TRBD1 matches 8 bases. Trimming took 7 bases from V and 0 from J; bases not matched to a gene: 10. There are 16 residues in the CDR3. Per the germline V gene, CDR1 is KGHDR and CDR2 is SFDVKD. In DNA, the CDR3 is TGTGCCACCAGCCCCAGGGGGCTAGCGAACTCCTACGAGCAGTACTTC. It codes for CATSPRGLANSYEQYF.

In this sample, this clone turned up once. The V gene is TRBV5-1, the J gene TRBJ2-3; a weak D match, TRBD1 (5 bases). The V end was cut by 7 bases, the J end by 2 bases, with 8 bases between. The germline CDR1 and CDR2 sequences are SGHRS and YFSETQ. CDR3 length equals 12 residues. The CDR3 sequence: CASGADTDTQYF. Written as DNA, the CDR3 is TGCGCCAGCGGGGCGGACACAGATACGCAGTATTTT.

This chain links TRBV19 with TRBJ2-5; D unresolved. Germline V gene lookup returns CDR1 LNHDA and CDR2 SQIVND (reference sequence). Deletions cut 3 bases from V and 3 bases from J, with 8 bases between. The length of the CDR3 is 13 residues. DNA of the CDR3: TGTGCCAGTAGTATGGCTGATGAAGAGACCCAGTACTTC. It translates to CASSMADEETQYF.

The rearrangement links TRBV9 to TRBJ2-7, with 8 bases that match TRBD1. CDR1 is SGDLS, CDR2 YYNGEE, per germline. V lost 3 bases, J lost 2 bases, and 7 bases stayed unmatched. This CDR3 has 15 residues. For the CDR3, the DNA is TGTGCCAGCAGCGAAGGACAGGGTAGGACCTACGAGCAGTACTTC. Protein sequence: CASSEGQGRTYEQYF. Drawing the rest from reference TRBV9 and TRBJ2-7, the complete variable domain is DSGVTQTPKHLITATGQRVTLRCSPRSGDLSVYWYQQSLDQGLQFLIQYYNGEERAKGNILERFSAQQFPDLHSELNLSSLELGDSALYFCASSEGQGRTYEQYFGPGTRLTVT.